The 12 T cell receptor beta chains below were found in one sample sequenced in a study of cytomegalovirus exposure and HLA in healthy donors. Primers: 60 Vbeta forward and 13 Jbeta reverse. This table comes from immunoSEQ multiplex PCR, and its TCRdb copy is limited to in-frame clones, with some not included. The sample shows hundreds of thousands of clones, approximately 84% of them seen only once. Sequenced sample: PBMCs. These receptors originate from a woman aged 40-49 years in good health and CMV-seronegative.

The rearrangement links TRBV28 to TRBJ2-6; 7 bases match TRBD2. This CDR3 region has 16 residues. Trimming removed 6 bases from V and 0 bases from J; junction bases left unmatched: 5. The germline gives CDR1 MDHEN, CDR2 SYDVKM. CDR3 residues: CASRLRGNSGANVLTF. CDR3 bases: TGTGCCAGCAGGTTGCGGGGGAACTCTGGGGCCAACGTCCTGACTTTC.

This chain connects TRBV7-9 to TRBJ2-2; maybe TRBD2 (7 bases). CDR3 length: 15 amino acids. The germline V gene encodes CDR1 SEHNR and CDR2 FQNEAQ (reference sequence). Trimming took 3 bases from V and 4 from J, leaving 12 bases between them. CDR3 bases: TGTGCCAGCAGCTTTACGGGGGGCGGCACCGGGGAGCTGTTTTTT. Translation: CASSFTGGGTGELFF.

This chain uses TRBV5-1 with TRBJ2-3; a weak D match, TRBD1 (5 bases). Looked up from germline, CDR1 is SGHRS and CDR2 is YFSETQ. Between the trimmed V and J ends, which lost 5 bases and 1 base, there was a span of 11 bases. The CDR3 sequence is 14 residues long. The CDR3 DNA reads TGCGCCAGCAGTTCAGGACATGGCACAGATACGCAGTATTTT. Protein product: CASSSGHGTDTQYF. Variable domain in full (rest from reference TRBV5-1 and TRBJ2-3): KAGVTQTPRYLIKTRGQQVTLSCSPISGHRSVSWYQQTPGQGLQFLFEYFSETQRNKGNFPGRFSGRQFSNSRSEMNVSTLELGDSALYLCASSSGHGTDTQYFGPGTRLTVL.

The V gene is TRBV9, the J gene TRBJ2-1, with 13 bases aligning to TRBD2. Germline CDR1 SGDLS, CDR2 YYNGEE. The CDR3 extends over 16 amino acids. Trimming at V came to 4 bases and at J to 6 bases, leaving 7 bases not matched to a gene. The DNA for the CDR3 is TGTGCCAGCAGCTCCCAACTAGCGGGGGGGGCCAATGAGCAGTTCTTC. Protein product: CASSSQLAGGANEQFF.

V is TRBV10-3 and J is TRBJ2-1, with a weak D call TRBD1 (6 bases). Germline CDR1 ENHRY, CDR2 SYGVKD. V gave up 5 bases and J gave up 3 bases, with 17 bases separating them. The CDR3 has 16 amino acids. The CDR3 loop is CAISTSKGVYYNEQFF. Written as DNA, the CDR3 is TGTGCCATCAGTACGTCGAAGGGGGTGTACTACAATGAGCAGTTCTTC.

The rearrangement joins TRBV29-1 to TRBJ2-3; 7 bases are shared with TRBD2. V trimming: 4 bases; J trimming: 5 bases; junction bases outside the gene matches: 6. The CDR3 length is 13 residues. CDR1 SQVTM and CDR2 ANQGSEA come from the germline V gene. CDR3 nucleotides: TGCAGCGTTGGGGGGGGTGGGGAAGATACGCAGTATTTT. Residues: CSVGGGGEDTQYF.

The V call is TRBV4-1, the J call TRBJ2-7; D remains ambiguous. This CDR3 is 16 amino acids long. V was trimmed by 0 bases and J by 4 bases, leaving 16 bases between them. Germline CDR1 reads MGHRA; CDR2 reads YSYEKL. The CDR3 DNA reads TGCGCCAGCAGCCAAGATACGGCAGGCTACTCTTACGAGCAGTACTTC. It is translated as CASSQDTAGYSYEQYF.

The chain uses TRBV27 and TRBJ2-5; D uncertain. Matching the DNA end better, TRBJ2-7 makes the J call doubtful. Germline lookup yields CDR1 MNHEY and CDR2 SMNVEV (reference sequence). CDR3 size: 14 residues. The CDR3 nucleotides read TGTGCCAGCAGTTTGTCCGGGTACTCCTACGAGCAGTACTTC. Its translation is CASSLSGYSYEQYF.

The genes are TRBV5-1 and TRBJ2-3; the match to TRBD2 covers 8 bases. Germline V lookup: CDR1 SGHRS, CDR2 YFSETQ. The ends lost 5 bases at V and 4 bases at J; junction bases unmatched: 12. This CDR3 comprises 16 residues. CDR3 coding DNA: TGCGCCAGCAGTTCAGGACTAGCCCCCCTGTCAGATACGCAGTATTTT. This translates into CASSSGLAPLSDTQYF.

The chain uses TRBV5-5 and TRBJ1-1; no clear D. Germline V gene sequence: CDR1 SGHKS, CDR2 YYEKEE (reference sequence). V shed 5 bases and J shed 11 bases, with 19 bases lying between them. The CDR3 runs 13 residues. The CDR3, as DNA: TGTGCCAGCAGTAGCTTACAAGAGGCCTTGGCTTTCTTT. This sequence encodes CASSSLQEALAFF.

This clone turned up a few times. The chain joins TRBV5-1 to TRBJ1-1; D is possibly TRBD1 (5 bases). CDR1 and CDR2 from the germline V gene are SGHRS and YFSETQ. This CDR3 contains 14 residues. V was trimmed by 4 bases and J by 10 bases, leaving 20 bases between them. The CDR3 sequence is CASSPGTQALGAFF. The CDR3 DNA is TGCGCCAGCAGCCCCGGGACTCAAGCGCTTGGAGCTTTCTTT. The full variable domain, with the rest looked up from reference TRBV5-1 and TRBJ1-1, is KAGVTQTPRYLIKTRGQQVTLSCSPISGHRSVSWYQQTPGQGLQFLFEYFSETQRNKGNFPGRFSGRQFSNSRSEMNVSTLELGDSALYLCASSPGTQALGAFFGQGTRLTVV.

V and J are TRBV11-1 and TRBJ2-7; a weak D match, TRBD2 (5 bases). V was cut by 1 base and J by 3 bases, with 7 bases left in between. The CDR3 extends over 13 amino acids. Germline-derived CDR1 and CDR2 are SGHAT and FQDESV (reference sequence). The CDR3 DNA reads as TGTGCCAGCAGCTTAGTACTAGACTACGAGCAGTACTTC. It translates to CASSLVLDYEQYF.